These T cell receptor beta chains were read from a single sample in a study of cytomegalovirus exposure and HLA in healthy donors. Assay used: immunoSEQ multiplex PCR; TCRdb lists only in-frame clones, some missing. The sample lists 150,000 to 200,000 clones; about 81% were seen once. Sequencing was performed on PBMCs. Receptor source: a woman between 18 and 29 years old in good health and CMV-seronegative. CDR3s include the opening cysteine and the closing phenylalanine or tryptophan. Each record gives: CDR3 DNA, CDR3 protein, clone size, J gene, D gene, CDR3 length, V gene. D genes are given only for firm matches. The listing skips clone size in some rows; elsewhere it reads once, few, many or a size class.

cdr3_nt: TGCGCCAGCAGCCCCCTGTCGCAGGGAATAACTAACTATGGCTACACCTTC
cdr3_aa: CASSPLSQGITNYGYTF
clone_size: NA
j_call: TRBJ1-2
d_call: NA
cdr3_length: 17
v_call: TRBV4-1

cdr3_nt: TGTGCCACCAGCAGAGGTGGGACGGGAGAGAACTATGGCTACACCTTC
cdr3_aa: CATSRGGTGENYGYTF
clone_size: NA
j_call: TRBJ1-2
d_call: NA
cdr3_length: 16
v_call: TRBV15

cdr3_nt: TGTGCCAGCAGCACCGTGCGCGGAAAAAACTATGGCTACACCTTC
cdr3_aa: CASSTVRGKNYGYTF
clone_size: NA
j_call: TRBJ1-2
d_call: NA
cdr3_length: 15
v_call: TRBV7-9

cdr3_nt: TGTGCCAGCAGCCCCCACGGGGGTATTGAAGCTTTCTTT
cdr3_aa: CASSPHGGIEAFF
clone_size: NA
j_call: TRBJ1-1
d_call: NA
cdr3_length: 13
v_call: TRBV6-5

cdr3_nt: TGCGCCAGCAGCTTGGAGGGCCCCAGTGCGGGAGGATACTCCTACGAGCAGTACTTC
cdr3_aa: CASSLEGPSAGGYSYEQYF
clone_size: NA
j_call: TRBJ2-7
d_call: TRBD2
cdr3_length: 19
v_call: TRBV5-1

cdr3_nt: TGTGCCAGCAGCTTTAAGACAGGGGGTCCCTATGGCTACACCTTC
cdr3_aa: CASSFKTGGPYGYTF
clone_size: NA
j_call: TRBJ1-2
d_call: TRBD1
cdr3_length: 15
v_call: TRBV7-2

cdr3_nt: TGTGCCAGTAGTATAAACAGGGGGTACGAGCAGTACTTC
cdr3_aa: CASSINRGYEQYF
clone_size: few
j_call: TRBJ2-7
d_call: TRBD1
cdr3_length: 13
v_call: TRBV19

cdr3_nt: TGTGCCAGCAGCTTAGCGGAGGGGACAGGGATGTACAATGAGCAGTTCTTC
cdr3_aa: CASSLAEGTGMYNEQFF
clone_size: NA
j_call: TRBJ2-1
d_call: TRBD1
cdr3_length: 17
v_call: TRBV7-8

cdr3_nt: TGTGCCTGGGCGGGAGCCGATACGCAGTATTTT
cdr3_aa: CAWAGADTQYF
clone_size: few
j_call: TRBJ2-3
d_call: TRBD2
cdr3_length: 11
v_call: TRBV30

cdr3_nt: TGTGCCACCAGCAGACTCCTTGAGGGGGCGGGCTATGGCTACACCTTC
cdr3_aa: CATSRLLEGAGYGYTF
clone_size: NA
j_call: TRBJ1-2
d_call: TRBD1
cdr3_length: 16
v_call: TRBV15

cdr3_nt: TGTGCCAGCAGTCACTGGGACAGAGACTCACCCCTCCACTTT
cdr3_aa: CASSHWDRDSPLHF
clone_size: NA
j_call: TRBJ1-6
d_call: TRBD1
cdr3_length: 14
v_call: TRBV6-5

cdr3_nt: TGTGCCAGCAGCTTATCCGGAGGTATCACTGAAGCTTTCTTT
cdr3_aa: CASSLSGGITEAFF
clone_size: NA
j_call: TRBJ1-1
d_call: NA
cdr3_length: 14
v_call: TRBV7-2

cdr3_nt: TGCAGCGTCCTTCTAGCGGGGGGGATCACAGATACGCAGTATTTT
cdr3_aa: CSVLLAGGITDTQYF
clone_size: NA
j_call: TRBJ2-3
d_call: TRBD2
cdr3_length: 15
v_call: TRBV29-1

cdr3_nt: TGTGCCAGCAGCTTAGTTGGAGAGAACGAGCAGTACTTC
cdr3_aa: CASSLVGENEQYF
clone_size: NA
j_call: TRBJ2-7
d_call: NA
cdr3_length: 13
v_call: TRBV7-9

cdr3_nt: TGTTCCAGCAGCTTTGACAGTGAAGCTTTCTTT
cdr3_aa: CSSSFDSEAFF
clone_size: NA
j_call: TRBJ1-1
d_call: NA
cdr3_length: 11
v_call: TRBV7-9

cdr3_nt: TGTGCCAGCAGCTTAATTGGGCAGGGGAATCAGCCCCAGCATTTT
cdr3_aa: CASSLIGQGNQPQHF
clone_size: NA
j_call: TRBJ1-5
d_call: NA
cdr3_length: 15
v_call: TRBV7-8

cdr3_nt: TGTGCCTGGCGGGGATACAATGAGCAGTTCTTC
cdr3_aa: CAWRGYNEQFF
clone_size: NA
j_call: TRBJ2-1
d_call: NA
cdr3_length: 11
v_call: TRBV30

cdr3_nt: TGTGCCAGCAGTGAATTTTTTGCCAGGGGGGCGTATGGCTACACCTTC
cdr3_aa: CASSEFFARGAYGYTF
clone_size: once
j_call: TRBJ1-2
d_call: TRBD1
cdr3_length: 16
v_call: TRBV25-1

cdr3_nt: TGTGCCAGTAGTACTTTAGGGACAGGCCTCTACGAGCAGTACTTC
cdr3_aa: CASSTLGTGLYEQYF
clone_size: NA
j_call: TRBJ2-7
d_call: TRBD1
cdr3_length: 15
v_call: TRBV19

cdr3_nt: TGCGCCAGCAGTGGACTAGCGGGAAACGAGGATGAGCAGTTCTTC
cdr3_aa: CASSGLAGNEDEQFF
clone_size: NA
j_call: TRBJ2-1
d_call: TRBD2
cdr3_length: 15
v_call: TRBV10-1

cdr3_nt: TGTGCCAGCAGCTTAGACGGACTGGCCAATGAGCAGTTCTTC
cdr3_aa: CASSLDGLANEQFF
clone_size: NA
j_call: TRBJ2-1
d_call: NA
cdr3_length: 14
v_call: TRBV7-9

cdr3_nt: TGTGCCAGCAGCACCTATTTAGAGAACTATGGCTACACCTTC
cdr3_aa: CASSTYLENYGYTF
clone_size: NA
j_call: TRBJ1-2
d_call: NA
cdr3_length: 14
v_call: TRBV7-2

cdr3_nt: TGTGCCAGCAGCGTCTCGGGGGGCACCTATGGCTACACCTTC
cdr3_aa: CASSVSGGTYGYTF
clone_size: NA
j_call: TRBJ1-2
d_call: NA
cdr3_length: 14
v_call: TRBV9

cdr3_nt: TGTGCCAGCAGCCCCGAGGTTGGGAACACTGAAGCTTTCTTT
cdr3_aa: CASSPEVGNTEAFF
clone_size: NA
j_call: TRBJ1-1
d_call: NA
cdr3_length: 14
v_call: TRBV9

cdr3_nt: TGCGCCAGCAGCCGTCAACTTGCAACTAATGAAAAACTGTTTTTT
cdr3_aa: CASSRQLATNEKLFF
clone_size: few
j_call: TRBJ1-4
d_call: NA
cdr3_length: 15
v_call: TRBV4-1

cdr3_nt: TGTGCCAGCAGTTTATACTTGCGACTAGCGGGAGGTCTATCCTACGAGCAGTACTTC
cdr3_aa: CASSLYLRLAGGLSYEQYF
clone_size: NA
j_call: TRBJ2-7
d_call: TRBD2
cdr3_length: 19
v_call: TRBV28

cdr3_nt: TGCGCCAGCGAGGGGGCCGGATGGGGGATTACTTCACCCCTCCACTTT
cdr3_aa: CASEGAGWGITSPLHF
clone_size: NA
j_call: TRBJ1-6
d_call: TRBD1
cdr3_length: 16
v_call: TRBV23-1

cdr3_nt: TGTGCCAGCACCGGGACAATGAACACTGAAGCTTTCTTT
cdr3_aa: CASTGTMNTEAFF
clone_size: NA
j_call: TRBJ1-1
d_call: NA
cdr3_length: 13
v_call: TRBV11-2

cdr3_nt: TGTGCCAGTAGCTCCTACAGGAATGGCTACACCTTC
cdr3_aa: CASSSYRNGYTF
clone_size: NA
j_call: TRBJ1-2
d_call: NA
cdr3_length: 12
v_call: TRBV19

cdr3_nt: TGCGCCAGCGGGTTTGGCCTCTCCTCAGGGGACAACGAGCAGTACTTC
cdr3_aa: CASGFGLSSGDNEQYF
clone_size: NA
j_call: TRBJ2-7
d_call: NA
cdr3_length: 16
v_call: TRBV5-1

cdr3_nt: TGTGCCAGCAGCCAAGTAATAGCCAAGGAGTCACCCCTCCACTTT
cdr3_aa: CASSQVIAKESPLHF
clone_size: NA
j_call: TRBJ1-6
d_call: NA
cdr3_length: 15
v_call: TRBV14

cdr3_nt: TGTGCCAGCACGGGACAGGGTAACTACGAGCAGTACTTC
cdr3_aa: CASTGQGNYEQYF
clone_size: NA
j_call: TRBJ2-7
d_call: TRBD1
cdr3_length: 13
v_call: TRBV28

cdr3_nt: TGCGCCAGCAGCTTGTTCCCGGACACCCGGCACTATGGCTACACCTTC
cdr3_aa: CASSLFPDTRHYGYTF
clone_size: NA
j_call: TRBJ1-2
d_call: NA
cdr3_length: 16
v_call: TRBV5-1

cdr3_nt: TGTGCCAGCAGTGAACAGGGGGACATTCAGTACTTC
cdr3_aa: CASSEQGDIQYF
clone_size: NA
j_call: TRBJ2-4
d_call: TRBD1
cdr3_length: 12
v_call: TRBV6-1

cdr3_nt: TGTGCCAGCGAGAGGTCGGGGGAGCTGTTTTTT
cdr3_aa: CASERSGELFF
clone_size: NA
j_call: TRBJ2-2
d_call: NA
cdr3_length: 11
v_call: TRBV6-9

cdr3_nt: TGTGCCAGCAGCTTAACGCAGGGGGCACTCTACACCTTC
cdr3_aa: CASSLTQGALYTF
clone_size: NA
j_call: TRBJ1-2
d_call: TRBD1
cdr3_length: 13
v_call: TRBV7-8

cdr3_nt: TGTGCCAGCAGCGTAGGGGGACTAGCGACATACGAGCAGTACTTC
cdr3_aa: CASSVGGLATYEQYF
clone_size: NA
j_call: TRBJ2-7
d_call: TRBD2
cdr3_length: 15
v_call: TRBV9

cdr3_nt: TGTGCCAGTAGTCCAGGGACCGGGACAGCCTTTTCCTACGAGCAGTACTTC
cdr3_aa: CASSPGTGTAFSYEQYF
clone_size: NA
j_call: TRBJ2-7
d_call: TRBD1
cdr3_length: 17
v_call: TRBV19

cdr3_nt: TGTGCCAGCAAAGAAAGCGGGGATACGCAGTATTTT
cdr3_aa: CASKESGDTQYF
clone_size: few
j_call: TRBJ2-3
d_call: NA
cdr3_length: 12
v_call: TRBV2

cdr3_nt: TGTGCCAGCAGCTTAGGCTGGGACAGGGGAGGGATGAACACTGAAGCTTTCTTT
cdr3_aa: CASSLGWDRGGMNTEAFF
clone_size: few
j_call: TRBJ1-1
d_call: TRBD1
cdr3_length: 18
v_call: TRBV7-9

cdr3_nt: TGTGCCAGCAGCTCAGGACAGGGTACGGACAATGAGCAGTTCTTC
cdr3_aa: CASSSGQGTDNEQFF
clone_size: once
j_call: TRBJ2-1
d_call: TRBD1
cdr3_length: 15
v_call: TRBV11-2

cdr3_nt: TGTGCCAGCAGTAAACTGACAGGGGTGAGCGAGCAGTACTTC
cdr3_aa: CASSKLTGVSEQYF
clone_size: few
j_call: TRBJ2-7
d_call: TRBD1
cdr3_length: 14
v_call: TRBV6-1

cdr3_nt: TGTGCCAGCAGTTTAGAGGGGGTAGGGCCGTTAGCTGGAAACACCATATATTTT
cdr3_aa: CASSLEGVGPLAGNTIYF
clone_size: NA
j_call: TRBJ1-3
d_call: NA
cdr3_length: 18
v_call: TRBV28

cdr3_nt: TGTGCCAGCAGCCCTCACTCGGACAGTTCGGGTGAGCAGTTCTTC
cdr3_aa: CASSPHSDSSGEQFF
clone_size: NA
j_call: TRBJ2-1
d_call: NA
cdr3_length: 15
v_call: TRBV7-9

cdr3_nt: TGTTCCAGCAGCTTATCGGGGACTGGAAACACCATATATTTT
cdr3_aa: CSSSLSGTGNTIYF
clone_size: NA
j_call: TRBJ1-3
d_call: NA
cdr3_length: 14
v_call: TRBV7-9

cdr3_nt: TGCGCCAGCAGCCAACTCACCGGGACAGGGTTCTACACCTTC
cdr3_aa: CASSQLTGTGFYTF
clone_size: NA
j_call: TRBJ1-2
d_call: TRBD1
cdr3_length: 14
v_call: TRBV4-1

cdr3_nt: TGCGCCAGCAGCCAATCCAGCACTGAAGCTTTCTTT
cdr3_aa: CASSQSSTEAFF
clone_size: NA
j_call: TRBJ1-1
d_call: NA
cdr3_length: 12
v_call: TRBV4-1

cdr3_nt: TGTGCCAGCAGTCAAGGCCTTTCGGGGACTATCTTCTACGAGCAGTACTTC
cdr3_aa: CASSQGLSGTIFYEQYF
clone_size: NA
j_call: TRBJ2-7
d_call: TRBD2
cdr3_length: 17
v_call: TRBV6-1